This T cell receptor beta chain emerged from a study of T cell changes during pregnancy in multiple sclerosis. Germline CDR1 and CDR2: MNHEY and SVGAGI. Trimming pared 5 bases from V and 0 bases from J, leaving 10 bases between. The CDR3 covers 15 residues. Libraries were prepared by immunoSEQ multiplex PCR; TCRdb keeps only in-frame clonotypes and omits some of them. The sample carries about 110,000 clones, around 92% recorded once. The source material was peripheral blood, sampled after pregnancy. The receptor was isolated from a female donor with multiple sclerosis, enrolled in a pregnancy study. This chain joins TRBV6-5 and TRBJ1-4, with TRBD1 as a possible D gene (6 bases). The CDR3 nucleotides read TGTGCCAGCAGTCGCGGACAGCCAACTAATGAAAAACTGTTTTTT. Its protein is CASSRGQPTNEKLFF.